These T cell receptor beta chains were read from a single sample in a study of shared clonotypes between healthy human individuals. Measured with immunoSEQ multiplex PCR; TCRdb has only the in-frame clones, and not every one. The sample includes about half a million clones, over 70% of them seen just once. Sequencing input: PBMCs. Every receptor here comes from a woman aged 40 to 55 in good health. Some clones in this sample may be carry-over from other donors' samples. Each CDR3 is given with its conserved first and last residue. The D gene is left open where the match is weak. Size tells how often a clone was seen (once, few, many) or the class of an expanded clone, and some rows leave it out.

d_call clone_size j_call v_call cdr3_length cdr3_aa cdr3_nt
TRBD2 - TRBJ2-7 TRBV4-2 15 CASSQSGLAGSEQYF TGTGCCAGCAGCCAAAGTGGACTAGCAGGTTCCGAGCAGTACTTC
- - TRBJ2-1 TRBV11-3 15 CASSLMSTGPAEQFF TGTGCCAGCAGCTTGATGTCCACAGGACCTGCTGAGCAGTTCTTC
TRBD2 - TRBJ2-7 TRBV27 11 CASRGGFEQYF TGTGCCAGCAGGGGGGGGTTCGAGCAGTACTTC
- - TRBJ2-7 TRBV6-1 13 CASNQGGSYEQYF TGTGCCAGCAACCAGGGGGGCTCCTACGAGCAGTACTTC
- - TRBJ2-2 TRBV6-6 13 CASGGPNTGELFF TGTGCCAGCGGCGGTCCGAACACCGGGGAGCTGTTTTTT
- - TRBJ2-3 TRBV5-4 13 CASSADSEDTQYF TGTGCCAGCAGCGCAGACAGTGAGGATACGCAGTATTTT
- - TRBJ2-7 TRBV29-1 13 CSVRSGEGSEQYF TGCAGCGTTCGGTCAGGCGAAGGGTCCGAGCAGTACTTC
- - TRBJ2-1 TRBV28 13 CASSSYRVNEQFF TGTGCCAGCAGTTCATATCGGGTCAATGAGCAGTTCTTC
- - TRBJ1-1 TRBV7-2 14 CASSLGSMNTEAFF TGTGCCAGCAGCTTAGGGAGTATGAACACTGAAGCTTTCTTT
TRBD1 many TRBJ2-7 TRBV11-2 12 CASSVGQGYQYF TGTGCCAGCAGCGTCGGACAGGGATATCAGTACTTC
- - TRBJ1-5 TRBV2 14 CASSSARGNQPQHF TGTGCCAGCAGTTCAGCACGGGGCAATCAGCCCCAGCATTTT
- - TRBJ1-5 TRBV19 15 CASSIVGSGYQPQHF TGTGCCAGTAGTATAGTTGGATCGGGGTACCAGCCCCAGCATTTT
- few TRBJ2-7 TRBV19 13 CASSRDISYEQYF TGTGCCAGTAGTAGGGACATCTCCTACGAGCAGTACTTC
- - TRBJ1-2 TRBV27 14 CASSLSTGEGGYTF TGTGCCAGCAGTTTATCCACCGGGGAGGGCGGCTACACCTTC
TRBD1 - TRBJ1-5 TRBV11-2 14 CASSLGQGNQPQHF TGTGCCAGCAGCTTGGGACAGGGCAATCAGCCCCAGCATTTT
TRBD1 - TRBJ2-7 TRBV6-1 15 CASSDVRTGLYEQYF TGTGCCAGCAGTGACGTTCGGACAGGGCTCTACGAGCAGTACTTC
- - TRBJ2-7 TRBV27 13 CASSYRSSYEQYF TGTGCCAGCAGCTACAGGAGCTCCTACGAGCAGTACTTC
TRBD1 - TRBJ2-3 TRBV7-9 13 CASSNRGEDTQYF TGTGCCAGCAGCAACAGGGGGGAGGATACGCAGTATTTT
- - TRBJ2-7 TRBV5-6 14 CASSGTGIGDEQYF TGTGCCAGCAGCGGGACCGGTATTGGGGACGAGCAGTACTTC
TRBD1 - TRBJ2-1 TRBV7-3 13 CASSLTAGQAEFF TGTGCCAGCAGCTTAACGGCCGGACAGGCGGAGTTCTTC
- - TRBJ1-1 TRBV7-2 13 CASSLVRDAEAFF TGTGCCAGCAGCTTAGTGAGGGACGCTGAAGCTTTCTTT
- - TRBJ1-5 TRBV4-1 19 CASSHSVTYLRLGNQPQHF TGCGCCAGCAGCCACTCTGTGACATACCTTAGACTCGGCAATCAGCCCCAGCATTTT
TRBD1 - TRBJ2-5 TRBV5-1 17 CASSLDRGLFSGETQYF TGCGCCAGCAGCTTGGACAGGGGGCTCTTCTCTGGGGAGACCCAGTACTTC
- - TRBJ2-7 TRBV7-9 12 CASSFAGNEQYF TGTGCCAGCAGCTTCGCGGGCAACGAGCAGTACTTC
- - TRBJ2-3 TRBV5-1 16 CASSIGGGTPADTQYF TGCGCCAGCAGCATCGGCGGCGGGACCCCGGCAGATACGCAGTATTTT
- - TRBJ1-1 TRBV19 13 CASSTTGDTEAFF TGTGCCAGTAGTACGACAGGTGATACTGAAGCTTTCTTT
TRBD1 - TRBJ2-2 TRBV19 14 CASSQGAKTGELFF TGTGCCAGTAGTCAGGGGGCAAAAACCGGGGAGCTGTTTTTT
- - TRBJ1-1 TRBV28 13 CASRSGVITEAFF TGTGCCAGCAGATCGGGGGTGATCACTGAAGCTTTCTTT
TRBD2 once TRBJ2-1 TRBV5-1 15 CASSYDGTSLNEQFF TGCGCCAGCAGCTACGACGGGACTAGCCTCAATGAGCAGTTCTTC
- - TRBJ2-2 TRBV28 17 CASSPHNRVANTGELFF TGTGCCAGCAGTCCCCACAACAGGGTCGCTAACACCGGGGAGCTGTTTTTT
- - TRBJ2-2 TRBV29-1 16 CSVAGGAGIDTGELFF TGCAGCGTCGCTGGGGGGGCCGGGATTGACACCGGGGAGCTGTTTTTT
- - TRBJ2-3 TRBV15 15 CATSREGRSTDTQYF TGTGCCACCAGCAGAGAGGGCAGAAGCACAGATACGCAGTATTTT
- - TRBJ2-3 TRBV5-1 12 CASSLAVDTQYF TGCGCCAGCAGCCTCGCGGTAGATACGCAGTATTTT
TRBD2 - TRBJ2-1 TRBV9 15 CASSVVAGGYNEQFF TGTGCCAGCAGCGTAGTAGCGGGAGGTTACAATGAGCAGTTCTTC
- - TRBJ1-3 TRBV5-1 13 CASSQGSGSTIYF TGCGCCAGCAGCCAGGGTTCTGGAAGCACCATATATTTT